The 28 T cell receptor beta chains given below trace back to one sample, sequenced in a study of blood T cell repertoires in COVID-19. Method: immunoSEQ multiplex PCR; TCRdb's copy keeps in-frame clones and lacks some. The sample lists over 150,000 clones; approximately 80% were seen once. Sequencing input: peripheral blood. The receptors derive from a human donor in a cohort sampled during active COVID-19.

The V and J genes are TRBV3-1 (or the pseudogene TRBV3-2) and TRBJ2-7; perhaps TRBD1 as D (6 bases). CDR1 is LGHDT and CDR2 is YNNKEL in the germline V gene (reference sequence). The CDR3 sequence is 15 residues long. Trimming cost V 3 bases and J 5 bases, with 17 bases left between them. The CDR3 region has the DNA TGTGCCAGCAGCCACGGGGTGGGGGCGAGAAACGAGCAGTACTTC. Translated, it gives CASSHGVGARNEQYF.

The genes are TRBV5-1 and TRBJ2-1; TRBD2 agrees at 8 bases. V lost 4 bases, J lost 5 bases, and 11 bases stayed unmatched. The CDR3 covers 16 residues. Germline lookup yields CDR1 SGHRS and CDR2 YFSETQ. CDR3 sequence reads: CASSRLATNTNNEQFF. CDR3 nucleotides: TGCGCCAGCAGCCGACTAGCGACTAATACAAACAATGAGCAGTTCTTC.

This chain links TRBV7-9 with TRBJ2-7; possible D gene TRBD1, 6 bases. CDR3 length equals 14 residues. V was cut by 1 base and J by 5 bases, with 12 bases left in between. Germline loops: CDR1 SEHNR, CDR2 FQNEAQ (reference sequence). For the CDR3, the DNA is TGTGCCAGCAGCTTAGGAGTCAGGGGCCACGAGCAGTACTTC. Its protein product is CASSLGVRGHEQYF.

In this sample, this clone turned up once. The chain has TRBV7-8 and TRBJ2-7; D unclear. The CDR3 has 13 residues. Germline V CDR1 and CDR2: SGHVS, FQNEAQ. Trimming removed 1 base at V and 2 bases at J, with 6 bases between. CDR3 nucleotides: TGTGCCAGCAGCTTAGGACAACCCTACGAGCAGTACTTC. It codes for CASSLGQPYEQYF.

The rearrangement uses TRBV10-1 and TRBJ2-1; D might be TRBD2 (6 bases). The V end lost 2 bases, the J end lost 2 bases, and 16 bases lay between the germline ends. This CDR3 is built from 17 residues. CDR1 is WNHNN, CDR2 SYGVQD, per germline (reference sequence). CDR3 sequence (DNA): TGCGCCAGCAGTGAGAGGTCGGGAGAAGGTCCCTACAATGAGCAGTTCTTC. Residues: CASSERSGEGPYNEQFF.

This chain's CDR3 is CASSLSAGGIAKNIQYF. As DNA, the CDR3 is TGTGCCAGCAGCTTATCTGCCGGAGGTATAGCCAAAAACATTCAGTACTTC. The J gene is TRBJ2-4, the V gene TRBV7-9, with D possibly being TRBD2 (5 bases). This CDR3 has 17 amino acids. Trimming removed 2 bases at V and 0 bases at J, with 14 bases between. Germline-derived CDR1 and CDR2 are SEHNR and FQNEAQ (reference sequence).

This clone was recorded at least ten times. The rearrangement uses TRBV2 and TRBJ2-4; D is uncertain. Trimming left V 8 bases short and J 7 bases short, with 9 bases between. This CDR3 has 11 residues. Germline V gene lookup returns CDR1 SNHLY and CDR2 FYNNEI. The DNA for the CDR3 is TGTGCCAGCTACGACTGGAACATTCAGTACTTC. Amino acid sequence: CASYDWNIQYF. The full variable domain, completed using reference TRBV2 and TRBJ2-4, is EPEVTQTPSHQVTQMGQEVILRCVPISNHLYFYWYRQILGQKVEFLVSFYNNEISEKSEIFDDQFSVERPDGSNFTLKIRSTKLEDSAMYFCASYDWNIQYFGAGTRLSVL.

V gene TRBV14 combines with J gene TRBJ2-3; no reliable D call. The CDR3 covers 14 residues. Trimming removed 0 bases from V and 5 bases from J, with 9 bases in between. The germline CDR1 and CDR2 sequences are SGHDN and FVKESK. CDR3 bases: TGTGCCAGCAGCCAAGATTGGGCAGGAGATACGCAGTATTTT. Protein: CASSQDWAGDTQYF.

This chain joins TRBV5-1 and TRBJ1-1; perhaps TRBD1 as D (5 bases). This CDR3 spans 14 amino acids. Per germline, CDR1 SGHRS and CDR2 YFSETQ. V was pared by 3 bases and J by 5 bases, with 14 bases between. Here the CDR3 reads CASSSKQEMTEAFF. The CDR3 region has the DNA TGCGCCAGCAGCTCTAAACAGGAGATGACTGAAGCTTTCTTT.

V gene TRBV25-1 combines with J gene TRBJ2-1; 9 bases line up with TRBD2. Germline values: CDR1 MGHDK, CDR2 SYGVNS. This CDR3 has 15 residues. After removal of 8 bases from V and 2 bases from J, the junction contained 7 bases not matched to a gene. CDR3 DNA sequence: TGTGCCAGCCTTAAAGCGGGAGGAACCTACAATGAGCAGTTCTTC. Amino acids: CASLKAGGTYNEQFF.

The chain is built from TRBV7-6 and TRBJ2-7, with D uncertain. CDR1 SGHVS and CDR2 FNYEAQ come from the germline V gene. V lost 5 bases, J lost 3 bases, and 11 bases lay in between. This CDR3 is built from 13 residues. The CDR3 DNA reads TGTGCCAGCAGCCCGTTGTCGAGCTACGAGCAGTACTTC. Its translation is CASSPLSSYEQYF.

In this sample, this clone turned up a few times. The rearrangement links TRBV19 to TRBJ2-7; D not certain. Deletions cut 3 bases from V and 2 bases from J, with 11 bases between. Germline lookup yields CDR1 LNHDA and CDR2 SQIVND (reference sequence). The CDR3 loop spans 14 amino acids. The CDR3 region has the DNA TGTGCCAGTAGTATCGTCGCAGGAACCTACGAGCAGTACTTC. Encoded protein: CASSIVAGTYEQYF. Together with reference TRBV19 and TRBJ2-7, the CDR3 gives the full variable domain: DGGITQSPKYLFRKEGQNVTLSCEQNLNHDAMYWYRQDPGQGLRLIYYSQIVNDFQKGDIAEGYSVSREKKESFPLTVTSAQKNPTAFYLCASSIVAGTYEQYFGPGTRLTVT.

The chain is built from TRBV15 and TRBJ2-1, with 9 bases matching TRBD1. Germline V gene lookup returns CDR1 LNHNV and CDR2 YYDKDF (reference sequence). V was clipped by 3 bases and J by 7 bases; unmatched bases: 4. The CDR3 is 14 amino acids. Here the CDR3 DNA reads TGTGCCACCAGCAGGCCGGGACAGGGAAATGAGCAGTTCTTC. This translates into CATSRPGQGNEQFF. Combining the CDR3 with reference TRBV15 and TRBJ2-1 gives the whole variable domain DAMVIQNPRYQVTQFGKPVTLSCSQTLNHNVMYWYQQKSSQAPKLLFHYYDKDFNNEADTPDNFQSRRPNTSFCFLDIRSPGLGDTAMYLCATSRPGQGNEQFFGPGTRLTVL.

This clone was detected only once. The J gene is TRBJ2-2, the V gene TRBV20-1; a weak D match, TRBD1 (6 bases). This CDR3 is built from 15 residues. CDR1 and CDR2 (germline): DFQATT, SNEGSKA (reference sequence). V lost 3 bases, J lost 0 bases, and 11 bases lay in between. As DNA, the CDR3 is TGCAGTGCTAGTTCGGGACAAACGAACACCGGGGAGCTGTTTTTT. This codes for CSASSGQTNTGELFF.

This sequence joins TRBV28 and TRBJ2-7, with 8 bases that match TRBD1. With V trimmed by 6 bases and J by 1 base, 5 bases remained unmatched. Per the germline V gene, CDR1 is MDHEN and CDR2 is SYDVKM. This CDR3 is built from 14 residues. The CDR3 DNA reads TGTGCCAGCAGAAATCAGGGGGCTTCCTACGAGCAGTACTTC. Translated: CASRNQGASYEQYF.

The chain employs TRBV4-2 and TRBJ2-5; perhaps TRBD1 as D (6 bases). Trimming shortened V by 6 bases and J by 4 bases, and 12 bases separated the two germline ends. The V gene's germline CDR1 is LGHNA and CDR2 YNFKEQ. The CDR3 spans 13 residues. CDR3 protein: CASRRDRSETQYF. In nucleotides, the CDR3 is TGTGCCAGCAGACGAGACAGGTCAGAGACCCAGTACTTC.

J is TRBJ2-3 and V is TRBV28; a possible D gene is TRBD2 (5 bases). The V gene lost 5 bases and the J gene lost 2 bases, with 17 bases spanning the gap. Germline lookup yields CDR1 MDHEN and CDR2 SYDVKM. This CDR3 is 16 amino acids long. For the CDR3, the DNA is TGTGCCAGCAGTCAACTAGATATCGCGTTCACAGATACGCAGTATTTT. Its translation: CASSQLDIAFTDTQYF.

The sample holds many counts of this clone. The rearrangement uses TRBV28 and TRBJ1-1, with 12 bases aligning to TRBD1. CDR1 is MDHEN, CDR2 SYDVKM, per germline. With V trimmed by 3 bases and J by 0 bases, 8 bases remained unmatched. This CDR3 spans 18 amino acids. This CDR3 is CASSFSRDRGRLNTEAFF. As DNA, the CDR3 is TGTGCCAGCAGTTTCTCCCGGGACAGGGGGCGGTTGAACACTGAAGCTTTCTTT. Filled out from reference TRBV28 and TRBJ1-1, the complete variable domain reads DVKVTQSSRYLVKRTGEKVFLECVQDMDHENMFWYRQDPGLGLRLIYFSYDVKMKEKGDIPEGYSVSREKKERFSLILESASTNQTSMYLCASSFSRDRGRLNTEAFFGQGTRLTVV.

The rearrangement joins TRBV10-2 to TRBJ2-5; 7 nucleotides match TRBD2. This CDR3 spans 13 amino acids. CDR1 and CDR2 (germline): WSHSY, SAAADI. Losses at the gene ends were 11 bases for V and 1 base for J; bases not matched to a gene: 7. CDR3 in DNA: TGCGCCGTAGGGAGGGAGCCCCAAGAGACCCAGTACTTC. It yields the protein CAVGREPQETQYF.

This clone was recorded only once. The chain recombines TRBV10-2 with TRBJ2-7; D is unclear. V was cut by 6 bases and J by 0 bases, with 6 bases left in between. The CDR3 sequence is 12 residues long. Germline V gene data show CDR1 as WSHSY and CDR2 as SAAADI. The CDR3 here is CASRRSSYEQYF. The DNA for the CDR3 is TGCGCCAGCAGGCGGAGCTCCTACGAGCAGTACTTC.

The rearrangement uses TRBV4-1 and TRBJ2-2, with D unresolved. The CDR3 is 15 amino acids. Trimming pared 1 base from V and 0 bases from J, leaving 6 bases between. Germline values: CDR1 MGHRA, CDR2 YSYEKL. The CDR3 loop reads CASSQGLTNTGELFF. The CDR3 DNA reads TGCGCCAGCAGCCAAGGACTTACGAACACCGGGGAGCTGTTTTTT.

The chain couples TRBV5-4 to TRBJ2-3; D possibly corresponds to TRBD2 (6 bases). The CDR3 sequence is 14 residues long. Per the germline V gene, CDR1 is SGHNT and CDR2 is YYREEE (reference sequence). V lost 5 bases and J 4 bases, leaving 14 bases between the germline ends. The CDR3, as DNA: TGTGCCAGCAGTCTCGGCGGGAACTCAGATACGCAGTATTTT. It codes for CASSLGGNSDTQYF.

This sequence joins TRBV4-1 and TRBJ1-2, with a weak D call TRBD1 (5 bases). V lost 4 bases and J 4 bases, leaving 22 bases between the germline ends. The germline gives CDR1 MGHRA, CDR2 YSYEKL. CDR3 length equals 17 residues. The CDR3 DNA follows: TGCGCCAGCAGCCCAGGACTTGGTGGAGGGGTCGGCTATGGCTACACCTTC. Protein: CASSPGLGGGVGYGYTF.

This clone was recorded once. V and J are TRBV19 and TRBJ2-3; TRBD2 matches at 7 bases. Per the germline V gene, CDR1 is LNHDA and CDR2 is SQIVND (reference sequence). This CDR3 contains 16 residues. The trim removed 10 bases at V and 5 bases at J, leaving 18 bases unmatched. For the CDR3, the DNA is TGTGCCACCAGCCGGGGGACTATTTGGTCGAGAGATACGCAGTATTTT. This codes for CATSRGTIWSRDTQYF.

This chain links TRBV19 with TRBJ1-1; maybe TRBD1 (6 bases). Trimming removed 1 base from V and 2 bases from J, with 8 bases in between. This CDR3 is built from 14 residues. From germline, CDR1 is LNHDA and CDR2 SQIVND (reference sequence). The CDR3 loop is CASSIGQVNTEAFF. In DNA form, the CDR3 reads TGTGCCAGTAGTATAGGACAGGTAAACACTGAAGCTTTCTTT.

The rearrangement uses TRBV5-1 and TRBJ2-4, with 8 nucleotides matching TRBD1. Losses at the gene ends were 0 bases for V and 8 bases for J; bases not matched to a gene: 7. The CDR3 consists of 15 residues. Germline-derived CDR1 and CDR2 are SGHRS and YFSETQ. The CDR3 region has the DNA TGCGCCAGCAGCTTGGGAGGACAGGGAAGAGACATTCAGTACTTC. This translates into CASSLGGQGRDIQYF.

The J gene is TRBJ2-2, the V gene TRBV7-9, with 7 bases lining up with TRBD1. This CDR3 is built from 15 residues. The ends lost 4 bases at V and 0 bases at J; junction bases unmatched: 2. Germline lookup yields CDR1 SEHNR and CDR2 FQNEAQ (reference sequence). CDR3 loop: CASSSTGPNTGELFF. Here the CDR3 DNA reads TGTGCCAGCAGCTCGACAGGGCCGAACACCGGGGAGCTGTTTTTT.

The chain uses TRBV28 and TRBJ2-4; D is unresolved. V lost 2 bases and J lost 3, with 8 bases in between. The CDR3 sequence is 14 residues long. Germline CDR1 and CDR2: MDHEN and SYDVKM. The CDR3, as DNA: TGTGCCAGCAGTTTAAACCCTAACAAAAACATTCAGTACTTC. This encodes CASSLNPNKNIQYF.